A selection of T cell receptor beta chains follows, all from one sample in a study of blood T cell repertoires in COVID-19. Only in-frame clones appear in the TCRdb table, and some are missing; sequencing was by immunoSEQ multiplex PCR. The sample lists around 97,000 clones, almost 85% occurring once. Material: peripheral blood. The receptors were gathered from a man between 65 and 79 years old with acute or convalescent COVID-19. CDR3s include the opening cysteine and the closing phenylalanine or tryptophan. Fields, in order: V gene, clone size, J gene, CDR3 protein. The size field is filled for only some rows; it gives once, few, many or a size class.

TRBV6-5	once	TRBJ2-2	CASRRGRDYTGELFF
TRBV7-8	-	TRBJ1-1	CASSLADRGSTEAFF
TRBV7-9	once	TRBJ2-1	CASSLEVSGAEQFF
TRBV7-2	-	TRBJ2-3	CASSLGPLTDTQYF
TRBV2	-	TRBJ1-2	CASSGVGGLDGYTF
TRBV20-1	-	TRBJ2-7	CSASPGQGAYEQYF
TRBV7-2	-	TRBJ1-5	CASSSQVLGNQPQHF
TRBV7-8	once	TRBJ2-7	CASSDRGLAGGYEQYF
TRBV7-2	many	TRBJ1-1	CASSLGGQGIFTEAFF
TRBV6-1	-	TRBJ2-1	CASSVRTGGFPSEQFF
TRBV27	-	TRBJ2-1	CASKRSGSSYNEQFF
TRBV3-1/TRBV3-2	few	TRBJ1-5	CASSPRELQVPNQPQHF
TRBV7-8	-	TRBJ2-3	CASRSQPSTDTQYF
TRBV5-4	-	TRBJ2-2	CASSPLAGVTGELFF
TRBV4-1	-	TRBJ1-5	CASSQGPRVDQPQHF
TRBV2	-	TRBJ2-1	CASTSPVGNEQFF
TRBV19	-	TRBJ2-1	CASSIDRQGEQFF
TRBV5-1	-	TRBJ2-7	CASSLGTGTASYWQYF
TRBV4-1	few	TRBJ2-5	CASSQAGTRTLETQYF
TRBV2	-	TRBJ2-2	CASTGNVNTGELFF
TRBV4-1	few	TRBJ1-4	CASSQDRGSSNEKLFF
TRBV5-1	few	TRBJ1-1	CASSFDSVEAFF
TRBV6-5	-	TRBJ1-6	CASSSPTQGVSPLHF
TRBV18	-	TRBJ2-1	CASSPAGRDRGSSEQFF
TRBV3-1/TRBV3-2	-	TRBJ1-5	CASSQMTGGLQPQHF
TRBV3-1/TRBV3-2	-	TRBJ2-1	CASSQEIPGLTLHNEQFF
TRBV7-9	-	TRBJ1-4	CASSQLTTNEKLFF
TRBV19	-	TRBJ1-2	CASLSAGQAETF
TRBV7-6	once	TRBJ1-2	CASSLESVQTTKYGYTF
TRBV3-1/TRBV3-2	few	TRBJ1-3	CASSQDPGTYRSGNTIYF
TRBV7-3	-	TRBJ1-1	CASSLTSVRMNTEAFF
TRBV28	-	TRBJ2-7	CASGSDRPVYEQYF
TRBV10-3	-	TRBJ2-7	CAISESKVAAMNVGYF
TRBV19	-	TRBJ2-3	CASSQTGGPKDTQYF
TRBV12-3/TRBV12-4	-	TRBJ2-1	CASSSTDRARRFF